These 4 T cell receptor beta chains came from one sample sequenced in a study of T cell changes during pregnancy in multiple sclerosis. TCRdb keeps only in-frame clones here, not all; method: immunoSEQ multiplex PCR. The sample consists of 30,000 to 45,000 clones, around nine tenths of them appearing once. The material was CD4+ T cells from peripheral blood mononuclear cells, obtained in the first trimester of pregnancy. The origin of the receptors is a female donor with multiple sclerosis, enrolled in a pregnancy study.

The chain carries TRBV11-2 and TRBJ1-3, with D perhaps matching TRBD1 (5 bases). Germline V CDR1 and CDR2: SGHAT, FQNNGV. Trimming cost V 5 bases and J 2 bases, with 13 bases left between them. The CDR3 loop spans 15 amino acids. The CDR3 DNA reads as TGTGCCAGCAGCCAAGGGGCAGGAGCTGGAAACACCATATATTTT. It yields the protein CASSQGAGAGNTIYF.

This sequence joins TRBV28 and TRBJ2-4; tentatively, D is TRBD2 (7 bases). The CDR3 is 17 amino acids. Per germline, CDR1 MDHEN and CDR2 SYDVKM. The V gene lost 3 bases and the J gene lost 6 bases, with 21 bases spanning the gap. The CDR3 region has the DNA TGTGCCAGCAGTTTTAGTAGGGGGGGGCGGAGGGGAAACATTCAGTACTTC. Translated: CASSFSRGGRRGNIQYF.

The rearrangement joins TRBV30 to TRBJ1-1; 7 bases align to TRBD1. Germline lookup yields CDR1 GTSNPN and CDR2 SVGIG (reference sequence). Trimming removed 4 bases from V and 5 bases from J; junction bases left unmatched: 10. The CDR3 contains 14 residues. CDR3 protein: CAWTSGGFRTEAFF. The CDR3 region has the DNA TGTGCCTGGACGTCAGGGGGGTTTAGAACTGAAGCTTTCTTT.

This CDR3 is CASSGTGPNTEAFF. In nucleotides, the CDR3 is TGTGCCAGCAGCGGTACAGGACCGAACACTGAAGCTTTCTTT. The V gene is TRBV9, the J gene TRBJ1-1, with a possible D match to TRBD1 (5 bases). Between the trimmed V and J ends, which lost 3 bases and 1 base, there was a span of 10 bases. The CDR3 totals 14 residues. Germline V gives CDR1 SGDLS, CDR2 YYNGEE.